These 32 T cell receptor beta chains came from one sample sequenced in a study of blood T cell repertoires in COVID-19. Repertoires were generated with immunoSEQ multiplex PCR, while TCRdb's copy carries only in-frame clones and drops some. Of over 250,000 clones listed, 70% to 90% are singletons. Sequencing input: PBMCs or T cells enriched from blood (not recorded which). These TCRs come from an older woman in a cohort exposed to, infected with or recovered from COVID-19 (not recorded which).

The chain carries TRBV28 and TRBJ2-1, with D perhaps TRBD1 (5 bases). Germline V gene data show CDR1 as MDHEN and CDR2 as SYDVKM. V was cut by 5 bases and J by 0 bases, with 11 bases left in between. This CDR3 spans 15 amino acids. The CDR3 DNA reads as TGTGCCAGCAGTCCCCAACAGGTCTCCTACAATGAGCAGTTCTTC. It is translated as CASSPQQVSYNEQFF.

A single count supports this clone. J is TRBJ1-1 and V is TRBV6-5, with 8 bases identical to TRBD1. The V gene end was trimmed by 0 bases and the J gene end by 4 bases; junction bases not matched to a gene: 7. This CDR3 has 16 amino acids. CDR1 MNHEY and CDR2 SVGAGI come from the germline V gene. CDR3 nucleotides: TGTGCCAGCAGTTACTCCCAACAGGGGGGAGGCACTGAAGCTTTCTTT. Amino acids: CASSYSQQGGGTEAFF.

V gene TRBV7-2 combines with J gene TRBJ1-5; no clear D. This CDR3 has 15 residues. From germline, CDR1 is SGHTA and CDR2 FQGNSA. The V end lost 4 bases, the J end lost 3 bases, and 13 bases lay between the germline ends. The chain's CDR3 is CASSSGPGFNQPQHF. CDR3 sequence (DNA): TGTGCCAGCAGCTCCGGCCCAGGATTCAATCAGCCCCAGCATTTT.

V gene TRBV2 combines with J gene TRBJ1-6, with TRBD1 identical over 7 bases. The germline V gene encodes CDR1 SNHLY and CDR2 FYNNEI. The CDR3 is 16 residues long. With 6 bases clipped from V and 3 bases from J, the junction kept 8 bases outside the gene matches. The DNA of the CDR3 is TGTGCCAGCAGCCAGGGACAGACGATCTATAATTCACCCCTCCACTTT. Its translation: CASSQGQTIYNSPLHF.

CDR3 nucleotide sequence: TGTGCCAGCACTCCTGGGACAGCGTCCTATGGCTACACCTTC. Its protein product is CASTPGTASYGYTF. The chain employs TRBV28 and TRBJ1-2; 7 nucleotides line up with TRBD1. CDR1 and CDR2 from the germline V gene are MDHEN and SYDVKM. J was trimmed by 4 bases and V by 7 bases; bases with no gene match: 9. The CDR3 is 14 residues long.

This sequence joins TRBV19 and TRBJ2-1, with TRBD2 matching 9 bases. Germline trimming cut 1 base from V and 8 bases from J; bases unmatched to any gene: 15. This CDR3 contains 18 residues. Germline assignment: CDR1 LNHDA and CDR2 SQIVND (reference sequence). Here the CDR3 DNA reads TGTGCCAGTAGTATAGGGTATAGCGGGAGTAATTCTAACGATGAGCAGTTCTTC. Protein: CASSIGYSGSNSNDEQFF.

The chain combines TRBV28 with TRBJ2-7; D unclear. CDR1 and CDR2 (germline): MDHEN, SYDVKM. Trimming shortened V by 7 bases and J by 1 base, and 11 bases separated the two germline ends. The CDR3 contains 13 residues. This chain's CDR3 is CASISGSSYEQYF. As DNA, the CDR3 is TGTGCCAGCATCTCCGGGTCTTCCTACGAGCAGTACTTC.

The V call is TRBV19, the J call TRBJ2-3; a possible D gene is TRBD2 (7 bases). Trimming pared 3 bases from V and 4 bases from J, leaving 14 bases between. Looked up from germline, CDR1 is LNHDA and CDR2 is SQIVND (reference sequence). The CDR3 is 15 residues long. CDR3 region: CASSMGGAGADTQYF. Here the CDR3 DNA reads TGTGCCAGTAGTATGGGGGGGGCAGGGGCAGATACGCAGTATTTT.

This clone is a singleton in its sample. The rearrangement links TRBV7-3 to TRBJ2-3; 10 bases agree with TRBD2. The CDR3 sequence is 19 residues long. The V and J ends lost 3 bases and 2 bases, in that order; junction bases with no gene match: 14. Germline CDR1 and CDR2: SGHTA and FQGTGA. For the CDR3, the DNA is TGTGCCAGCAGCTTCACTAGCGGGGCGTTCCCCCTTGTCACAGATACGCAGTATTTT. This translates into CASSFTSGAFPLVTDTQYF. Drawing the rest from reference TRBV7-3 and TRBJ2-3, the complete variable domain is GAGVSQTPSNKVTEKGKYVELRCDPISGHTALYWYRQSLGQGPEFLIYFQGTGAADDSGLPNDRFFAVRPEGSVSTLKIQRTERGDSAVYLCASSFTSGAFPLVTDTQYFGPGTRLTVL.

This clone appeared a single time. This sequence joins TRBV4-1 and TRBJ2-5, with 7 nucleotides matching TRBD2. The CDR3 is 18 amino acids. V lost 1 base to trimming and J lost 2 bases; unmatched junction nucleotides: 13. The germline V gene has CDR1 MGHRA and CDR2 YSYEKL. The CDR3 region is CASSQGRARTRDQETQYF. CDR3 nucleotide sequence: TGCGCCAGCAGCCAAGGACGGGCAAGGACTAGGGATCAAGAGACCCAGTACTTC.

This clone was seen only a few times. The chain couples TRBV20-1 to TRBJ2-5; D gene ambiguous. Germline-derived CDR1 and CDR2 are DFQATT and SNEGSKA (reference sequence). V lost 6 bases, J lost 6 bases, and 8 bases lay in between. The CDR3 is 10 residues long. CDR3: CSAGRKTQYF. CDR3 DNA sequence: TGCAGTGCCGGTAGAAAGACCCAGTACTTC.

The chain links TRBV7-8 to TRBJ2-7; TRBD1 is a possible D gene (6 bases). Trimming stripped 3 bases from V and 0 bases from J, with 15 bases between. This CDR3 comprises 16 residues. The germline gives CDR1 SGHVS, CDR2 FQNEAQ. In nucleotides, the CDR3 is TGTGCCAGCAGCTTTGGGGGTGGGGGCAGCTCCTACGAGCAGTACTTC. Protein product: CASSFGGGGSSYEQYF. The complete variable domain, with remaining parts taken from reference TRBV7-8 and TRBJ2-7, reads GAGVSQSPRYKVAKRGQDVALRCDPISGHVSLFWYQQALGQGPEFLTYFQNEAQLDKSGLPSDRFFAERPEGSVSTLKIQRTQQEDSAVYLCASSFGGGGSSYEQYFGPGTRLTVT.

V is TRBV11-2 and J is TRBJ2-4, with 7 bases aligning to TRBD2. Germline V lookup: CDR1 SGHAT, CDR2 FQNNGV. The V segment lost 0 bases and the J segment 6 bases; nucleotides outside the gene matches: 5. The length of the CDR3 is 15 residues. CDR3 coding DNA: TGTGCCAGCAGCTTAGATCCAAGCGGGGCAAACATTCAGTACTTC. Residues: CASSLDPSGANIQYF. The variable domain in full, with the rest retrieved from reference TRBV11-2 and TRBJ2-4, is EAGVAQSPRYKIIEKRQSVAFWCNPISGHATLYWYQQILGQGPKLLIQFQNNGVVDDSQLPKDRFSAERLKGVDSTLKIQPAKLEDSAVYLCASSLDPSGANIQYFGAGTRLSVL.

The V gene is TRBV2, the J gene TRBJ1-2; a weak D match, TRBD1 (5 bases). The CDR3 runs to 14 residues. Trimming stripped 6 bases from V and 8 bases from J, with 19 bases between. Germline lookup yields CDR1 SNHLY and CDR2 FYNNEI. The CDR3 region has the DNA TGTGCCAGCAGCGCCGTCCGCGGGGGGAAAGGCTACACCTTC. Its protein product is CASSAVRGGKGYTF. Supplemented by reference TRBV2 and TRBJ1-2, the full variable domain reads EPEVTQTPSHQVTQMGQEVILRCVPISNHLYFYWYRQILGQKVEFLVSFYNNEISEKSEIFDDQFSVERPDGSNFTLKIRSTKLEDSAMYFCASSAVRGGKGYTFGSGTRLTVV.

The CDR3 region has the DNA TGTGCCAGCAGCTTGAGCGGGAGCTTCCACAATGAGCAGTTCTTC. Its protein product is CASSLSGSFHNEQFF. The chain has TRBV7-8 and TRBJ2-1, with TRBD2 matching over 8 bases. Germline V gives CDR1 SGHVS, CDR2 FQNEAQ. This CDR3 is built from 15 residues. Germline trimming cut 3 bases from V and 5 bases from J; bases unmatched to any gene: 6.

This clone was detected only a few times. V and J are TRBV3-1 (or the pseudogene TRBV3-2) and TRBJ2-7; 8 bases agree with TRBD2. V trimming: 4 bases; J trimming: 2 bases; junction bases outside the gene matches: 7. The CDR3 is made up of 15 amino acids. From germline, CDR1 is LGHDT and CDR2 YNNKEL (reference sequence). In nucleotides, the CDR3 is TGTGCCAGCAGCCCTCTGTTGACTAGCGCCTACGAGCAGTACTTC. Encoded protein: CASSPLLTSAYEQYF.

The chain combines TRBV18 with TRBJ2-4; the match to TRBD1 covers 10 bases. CDR3 size: 22 residues. J was trimmed by 0 bases and V by 3 bases; bases with no gene match: 20. Germline CDR1 KGHSH, CDR2 LQKENI. The CDR3 protein is CASSPLRQGAQLDPLAKNIQYF. In nucleotides, the CDR3 is TGTGCCAGCTCACCGCTCCGACAGGGGGCCCAGCTGGACCCTCTAGCCAAAAACATTCAGTACTTC.

The chain has TRBV29-1 and TRBJ2-1, with 7 bases fitting TRBD1. The CDR3 spans 13 residues. V lost 6 bases to trimming and J lost 9 bases; unmatched junction nucleotides: 11. Germline V CDR1 and CDR2: SQVTM, ANQGSEA. The CDR3, as DNA: TGCAGCGTCTGGGCACAGGGGTACGGTGAGCAGTTCTTC. Translating gives CSVWAQGYGEQFF.

V and J are TRBV30 and TRBJ2-3; 7 bases are shared with TRBD1. The CDR3 sequence is 14 residues long. Germline trimming cut 2 bases from V and 6 bases from J; bases unmatched to any gene: 8. Germline loops: CDR1 GTSNPN, CDR2 SVGIG (reference sequence). The CDR3 nucleotides read TGTGCCTGGAGTAGGACAGGAGGAGGTGATACGCAGTATTTT. The encoded protein is CAWSRTGGGDTQYF.

The chain has TRBV7-9 and TRBJ2-1, with 11 bases fitting TRBD2. With 1 base clipped from V and 7 bases from J, the junction kept 9 bases outside the gene matches. Looked up from germline, CDR1 is SEHNR and CDR2 is FQNEAQ (reference sequence). CDR3 length: 17 residues. The CDR3 is CASSLGQGSGRANEQFF. The CDR3 DNA follows: TGTGCCAGCAGCTTAGGTCAAGGTAGCGGGAGGGCAAATGAGCAGTTCTTC. Drawing the rest from reference TRBV7-9 and TRBJ2-1, the complete variable domain is DTGVSQNPRHKITKRGQNVTFRCDPISEHNRLYWYRQTLGQGPEFLTYFQNEAQLEKSRLLSDRFSAERPKGSFSTLEIQRTEQGDSAMYLCASSLGQGSGRANEQFFGPGTRLTVL.

The chain couples TRBV29-1 to TRBJ2-1; no clear D gene. Trimming took 5 bases from V and 9 from J, leaving 11 bases between them. The CDR3 extends over 11 amino acids. Looked up from germline, CDR1 is SQVTM and CDR2 is ANQGSEA. In nucleotides, the CDR3 is TGCAGCGTTTTGGAGAAGACTGAGCAGTTCTTC. This codes for CSVLEKTEQFF.

The rearrangement links TRBV2 to TRBJ2-7, with a weak D call TRBD1 (5 bases). The CDR3 runs 13 residues. Looked up from germline, CDR1 is SNHLY and CDR2 is FYNNEI. The V gene lost 2 bases and the J gene lost 5 bases, with 10 bases spanning the gap. The CDR3 region is CASSEPQGHEQYF. As DNA, the CDR3 is TGTGCCAGCAGTGAACCCCAGGGCCACGAGCAGTACTTC.

V is TRBV21-1 and J is TRBJ2-3; whether TRBD2, the table's D call, matches the DNA was not checked. TRBV21-1 counts as a pseudogene. The CDR3 runs to 14 residues. CDR3 loop: CASSKGGRTDTQYF. The CDR3 DNA is TGTGCCAGCAGCAAAGGCGGGCGCACAGATACGCAGTATTTT.

This clone has a single count. J is TRBJ2-7 and V is TRBV14; the match to TRBD2 covers 8 bases. The V and J ends lost 0 bases and 6 bases, in that order; junction bases with no gene match: 1. Germline V gene lookup returns CDR1 SGHDN and CDR2 FVKESK. The CDR3 length is 13 residues. Here the CDR3 reads CASSQDRGGEQYF. CDR3 DNA sequence: TGTGCCAGCAGCCAAGATCGGGGGGGCGAGCAGTACTTC.

The chain joins TRBV2 to TRBJ1-5, with D unclear. Trimming removed 2 bases at V and 1 base at J, with 6 bases between. The CDR3 extends over 14 amino acids. Germline lookup yields CDR1 SNHLY and CDR2 FYNNEI. CDR3 region: CASSERGSNQPQHF. The CDR3, as DNA: TGTGCCAGCAGTGAAAGAGGCAGCAATCAGCCCCAGCATTTT.

Remarks on this clone: Other DNA sequences in the same sample also yield this CDR3. The V and J genes are TRBV15 and TRBJ1-5; TRBD1 is a possible D gene (5 bases). This CDR3 spans 14 amino acids. V was trimmed by 0 bases and J by 2 bases, leaving 5 bases between them. In germline, CDR1 is LNHNV, CDR2 YYDKDF (reference sequence). DNA for the CDR3: TGTGCCACCAGCAGAGACAGGGGCAATCAGCCCCAGCATTTT. This sequence encodes CATSRDRGNQPQHF.

This clone was detected only once. The V call is TRBV28, the J call TRBJ1-2, with 7 positions matching TRBD1. Germline values: CDR1 MDHEN, CDR2 SYDVKM. The CDR3 spans 15 residues. V was clipped by 5 bases and J by 1 base; unmatched bases: 7. For the CDR3, the DNA is TGTGCCAGCAGTCCAGGGGGGCCCCTTAACTATGGCTACACCTTC. Translation gives CASSPGGPLNYGYTF.

The chain couples TRBV4-2 to TRBJ2-3; 8 bases line up with TRBD2. Germline assignment: CDR1 LGHNA and CDR2 YNFKEQ. The CDR3 consists of 22 residues. Trimming at V came to 0 bases and at J to 3 bases, leaving 23 bases not matched to a gene. CDR3 DNA sequence: TGTGCCAGCAGCCAAGATCGATTACAGGAGAGAAGCGGGAGTTTGAGAACAGATACGCAGTATTTT. Its translation: CASSQDRLQERSGSLRTDTQYF.

The chain couples TRBV19 to TRBJ2-1; 10 nucleotides align to TRBD2. This CDR3 spans 16 amino acids. The V and J ends lost 9 bases and 8 bases, in that order; junction bases with no gene match: 16. Germline CDR1 LNHDA, CDR2 SQIVND (reference sequence). CDR3 residues: CASTPLPSGSADEQFF. The CDR3 DNA reads TGTGCCAGCACGCCTCTCCCTAGCGGGAGTGCGGATGAGCAGTTCTTC.

The sample holds one count of this clone. The gene calls are TRBV11-2 and TRBJ1-1; the D gene is possibly TRBD1 (5 bases). Looked up from germline, CDR1 is SGHAT and CDR2 is FQNNGV. Trimming shortened V by 9 bases and J by 2 bases, and 19 bases separated the two germline ends. The CDR3 contains 15 residues. Here the CDR3 DNA reads TGTGCCAGTAACTCTGGGGGGTTGGGAAACACTGAAGCTTTCTTT. Translating it yields CASNSGGLGNTEAFF.

This chain connects TRBV7-9 to TRBJ2-1; 11 bases match TRBD2. J was trimmed by 6 bases and V by 3 bases; bases with no gene match: 4. This CDR3 is built from 15 residues. Germline-derived CDR1 and CDR2 are SEHNR and FQNEAQ (reference sequence). The CDR3 loop reads CASSFSGRGGNEQFF. The CDR3 DNA reads TGTGCCAGCAGCTTTAGCGGGAGGGGTGGCAATGAGCAGTTCTTC.

The CDR3 DNA follows: TGTGCCAGCAGCCTAACGGGACAGGGCTTATATGGCTACACCTTC. Protein: CASSLTGQGLYGYTF. The chain carries TRBV28 and TRBJ1-2, with 9 positions matching TRBD1. CDR3 length: 15 amino acids. Germline values: CDR1 MDHEN, CDR2 SYDVKM. J was trimmed by 5 bases and V by 6 bases; bases with no gene match: 10.